The sequence of this T cell receptor (beta chain) was determined in a study of shared clonotypes between healthy human individuals. Study-wide background: With ages of 18 to 49, the donors were a couple of women and three men.

CD45RO-negative, CCR7-selected cells formed the naive CD8 fraction, which excluded terminally differentiated effector memory CD45RA+ cells. Comments on this clone: The antigen remains unidentified.

Study-level points and caveats: The study found lower generation probabilities in non-shared clonotypes than in those shared by all four donors. The represented genetic and exposure-history diversity was limited by the small number of donors.

Deep-level running was used for the assay. Sequencing used immunoSEQ multiplex PCR; TCRdb keeps in-frame clones, though not all of them. The sample has around 2,000,000 clones, approximately 95% seen once. Between the trimmed V and J ends, which lost 0 bases and 7 bases, there was a span of 21 bases. The CDR3 is made up of 18 amino acids. Germline V gene data show CDR1 as LGHNA and CDR2 as YSLEER. The receptor's source is a man in his late teens or twenties in good health. Sample: naive CD8+ T cells sorted from blood. The chain recombines TRBV4-3 with TRBJ2-2; D is undetermined. The CDR3: CASSQESFHPLMSGELFF. The CDR3 coding sequence is TGCGCCAGCAGCCAAGAAAGCTTCCACCCCTTGATGAGCGGGGAGCTGTTTTTT.